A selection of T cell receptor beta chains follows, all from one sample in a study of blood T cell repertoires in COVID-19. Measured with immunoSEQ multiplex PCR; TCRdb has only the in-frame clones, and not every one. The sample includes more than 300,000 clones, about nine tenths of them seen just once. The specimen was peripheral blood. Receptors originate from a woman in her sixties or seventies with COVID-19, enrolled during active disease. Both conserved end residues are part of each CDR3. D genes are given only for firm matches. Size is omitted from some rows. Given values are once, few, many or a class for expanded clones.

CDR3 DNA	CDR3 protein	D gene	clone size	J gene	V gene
TGTGCCAGCAGTTACTCGTTAGCGGGGGCTGCAGATACGCAGTATTTT	CASSYSLAGAADTQYF	TRBD2	once	TRBJ2-3	TRBV6-5
TGTGCCTACGACCCGGACAGGTCCAGCTCCTATAATTCACCCCTCCACTTT	CAYDPDRSSSYNSPLHF	TRBD1	NA	TRBJ1-6	TRBV30
TGCGCCAGCTCCTCCGGGCAGGGGAACACTGAAGCTTTCTTT	CASSSGQGNTEAFF	NA	NA	TRBJ1-1	TRBV5-1
TGTGCCAGCAGCCAGAGGGTGAGTGAGCAGTTCTTC	CASSQRVSEQFF	NA	NA	TRBJ2-1	TRBV7-2
TGCGCCAGCAGCCAAGAGGGCAGTCAGGGGCCGGGGGGCTACACCTTC	CASSQEGSQGPGGYTF	NA	NA	TRBJ1-2	TRBV4-3
TGTGCCAGCAGCCGCCTTGGGACAGGGGACAGGGATGAGCAGTTCTTC	CASSRLGTGDRDEQFF	TRBD1	NA	TRBJ2-1	TRBV28
TGTGCCTGGAGTGTGGCTAGCGGGGGATACGAGCAGTACTTC	CAWSVASGGYEQYF	TRBD2	NA	TRBJ2-7	TRBV30
TGTGCCAGCAGCCAAGTGATAGGGCGGGGGGGAAGCTCCTACGAGCAGTACTTC	CASSQVIGRGGSSYEQYF	TRBD2	NA	TRBJ2-7	TRBV4-2
TGTGCCAGCTCAGCGACAACTAACTATGGCTACACCTTC	CASSATTNYGYTF	NA	NA	TRBJ1-2	TRBV18
TGTGCCACCCAGGGGAGCACTAATGAAAAACTGTTTTTT	CATQGSTNEKLFF	NA	NA	TRBJ1-4	TRBV5-6
TGTGCCACCCCAATCAAGAGCTCCTACAATGAGCAGTTCTTC	CATPIKSSYNEQFF	NA	NA	TRBJ2-1	TRBV24-1
TGCGCCAGCAGCTTGGGGGAGCTAGCGGGGGGAAAGACCCAGTACTTC	CASSLGELAGGKTQYF	TRBD2	NA	TRBJ2-5	TRBV5-1
TGTGCCAGCAGTTACCTGGCGGGCACAGATACGCAGTATTTT	CASSYLAGTDTQYF	NA	NA	TRBJ2-3	TRBV6-2/TRBV6-3
TGTGCCAGCAGTGAAGCGCGAGTACAAGAGACCCAGTACTTC	CASSEARVQETQYF	NA	NA	TRBJ2-5	TRBV2
TGTGCCAGCAGCTTGGGGACTAGCGGGGGTCAAACCTACGAGCAGTACTTC	CASSLGTSGGQTYEQYF	TRBD2	NA	TRBJ2-7	TRBV5-6
TGTGCCAGCAGTTACAGGGGGCCTAGTTCCTACGAGCAGTACTTC	CASSYRGPSSYEQYF	TRBD1	NA	TRBJ2-7	TRBV6-5
TGCGCCAGCAGCCAAGTGAATCGCGGGGGAGGGAGTGAGCAGTTCTTC	CASSQVNRGGGSEQFF	TRBD2	NA	TRBJ2-1	TRBV4-3
TGCGCCAGCAGTTTCGGACAGGAGGGTGGCTACACCTTC	CASSFGQEGGYTF	TRBD1	NA	TRBJ1-2	TRBV5-1